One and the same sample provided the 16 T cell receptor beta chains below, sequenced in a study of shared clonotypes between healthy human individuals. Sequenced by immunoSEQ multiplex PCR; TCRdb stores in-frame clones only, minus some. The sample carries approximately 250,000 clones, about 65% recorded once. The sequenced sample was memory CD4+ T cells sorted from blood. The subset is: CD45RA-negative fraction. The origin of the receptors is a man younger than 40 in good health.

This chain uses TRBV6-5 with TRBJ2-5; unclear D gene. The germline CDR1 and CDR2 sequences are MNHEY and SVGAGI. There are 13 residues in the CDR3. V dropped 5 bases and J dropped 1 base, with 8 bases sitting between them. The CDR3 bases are TGTGCCAGCAGTGAACCGGTCCAAGAGACCCAGTACTTC. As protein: CASSEPVQETQYF.

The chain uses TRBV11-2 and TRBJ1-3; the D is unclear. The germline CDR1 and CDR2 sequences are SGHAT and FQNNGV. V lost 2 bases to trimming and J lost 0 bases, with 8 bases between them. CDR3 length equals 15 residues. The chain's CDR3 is CASSLYSGSGNTIYF. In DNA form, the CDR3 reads TGTGCCAGCAGCTTATATTCCGGCTCTGGAAACACCATATATTTT.

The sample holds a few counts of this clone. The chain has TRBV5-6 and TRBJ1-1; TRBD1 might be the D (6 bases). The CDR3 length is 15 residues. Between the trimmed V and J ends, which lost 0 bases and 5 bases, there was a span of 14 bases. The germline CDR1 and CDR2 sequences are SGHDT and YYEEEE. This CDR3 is CASSLAARGGTEAFF. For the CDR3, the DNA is TGTGCCAGCAGCTTGGCCGCCAGGGGAGGAACTGAAGCTTTCTTT.

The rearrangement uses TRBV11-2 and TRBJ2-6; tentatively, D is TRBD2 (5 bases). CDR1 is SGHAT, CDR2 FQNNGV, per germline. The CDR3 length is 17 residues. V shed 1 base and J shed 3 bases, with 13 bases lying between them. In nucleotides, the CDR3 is TGTGCCAGCAGCTTAGGAGGGCGGTCCCTTGGGGCCAACGTCCTGACTTTC. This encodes CASSLGGRSLGANVLTF.

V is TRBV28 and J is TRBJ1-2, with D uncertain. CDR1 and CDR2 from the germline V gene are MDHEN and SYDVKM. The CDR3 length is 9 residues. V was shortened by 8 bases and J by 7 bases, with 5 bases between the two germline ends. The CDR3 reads CASGSGYTF. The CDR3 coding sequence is TGTGCCAGCGGGAGTGGCTACACCTTC.

As DNA, the CDR3 is TGTGCCAGCAGCTTGGTGGTCACCGGGGAGCTGTTTTTT. The encoded protein is CASSLVVTGELFF. The gene calls are TRBV5-6 and TRBJ2-2; D remains unclear. V lost 0 bases and J 4 bases, leaving 4 bases between the germline ends. The CDR3 totals 13 residues. Germline loops: CDR1 SGHDT, CDR2 YYEEEE. Using reference TRBV5-6 and TRBJ2-2 for the parts outside the CDR3, the full variable domain is DAGVTQSPTHLIKTRGQQVTLRCSPKSGHDTVSWYQQALGQGPQFIFQYYEEEERQRGNFPDRFSGHQFPNYSSELNVNALLLGDSALYLCASSLVVTGELFFGEGSRLTVL.

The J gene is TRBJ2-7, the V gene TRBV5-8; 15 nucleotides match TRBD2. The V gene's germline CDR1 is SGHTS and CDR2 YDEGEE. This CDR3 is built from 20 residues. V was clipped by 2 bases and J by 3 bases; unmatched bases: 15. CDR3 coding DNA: TGTGCCAGCAGCTTTCGGGGCAGGCCGGGACTAGCGGGAGGCGACTACGAGCAGTACTTC. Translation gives CASSFRGRPGLAGGDYEQYF.

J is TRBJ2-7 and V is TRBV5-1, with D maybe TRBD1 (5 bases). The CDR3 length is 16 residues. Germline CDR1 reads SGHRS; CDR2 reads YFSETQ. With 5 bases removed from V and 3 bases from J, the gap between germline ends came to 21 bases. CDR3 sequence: CASRLSIRAEYYEQYF. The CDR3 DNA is TGCGCCAGCAGGCTCTCGATCAGGGCAGAATACTACGAGCAGTACTTC.

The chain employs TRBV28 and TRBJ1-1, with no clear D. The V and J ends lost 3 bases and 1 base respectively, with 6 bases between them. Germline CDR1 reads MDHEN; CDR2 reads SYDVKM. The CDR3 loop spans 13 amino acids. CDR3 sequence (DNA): TGTGCCAGCAGTTTCGGAGGGAACACTGAAGCTTTCTTT. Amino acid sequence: CASSFGGNTEAFF.

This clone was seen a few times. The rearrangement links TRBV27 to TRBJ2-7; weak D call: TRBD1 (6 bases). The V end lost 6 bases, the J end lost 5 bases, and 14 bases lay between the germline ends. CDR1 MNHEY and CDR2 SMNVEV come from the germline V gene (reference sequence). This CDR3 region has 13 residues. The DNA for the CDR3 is TGTGCCAGCAGGCAAGACAGGTTCCACGAGCAGTACTTC. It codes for CASRQDRFHEQYF.

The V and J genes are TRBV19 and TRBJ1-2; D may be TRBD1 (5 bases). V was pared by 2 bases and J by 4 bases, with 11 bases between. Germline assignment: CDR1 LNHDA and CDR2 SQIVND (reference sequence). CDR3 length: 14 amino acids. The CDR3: CASSIREGSYGYTF. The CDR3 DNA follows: TGTGCCAGTAGTATACGGGAGGGGTCCTATGGCTACACCTTC.

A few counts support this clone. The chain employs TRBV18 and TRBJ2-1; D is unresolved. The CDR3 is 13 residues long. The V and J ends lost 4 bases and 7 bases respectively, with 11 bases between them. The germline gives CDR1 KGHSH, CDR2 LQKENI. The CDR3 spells CASSLGRANEQFF. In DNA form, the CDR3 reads TGTGCCAGCTCACTAGGTAGGGCTAATGAGCAGTTCTTC.

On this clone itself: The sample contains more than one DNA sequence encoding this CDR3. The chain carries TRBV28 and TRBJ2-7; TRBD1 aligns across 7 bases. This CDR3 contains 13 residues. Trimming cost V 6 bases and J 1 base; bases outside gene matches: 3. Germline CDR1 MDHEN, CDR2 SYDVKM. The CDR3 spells CASSLGQSYEQYF. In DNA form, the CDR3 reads TGTGCCAGCAGCTTGGGACAGTCCTACGAGCAGTACTTC.

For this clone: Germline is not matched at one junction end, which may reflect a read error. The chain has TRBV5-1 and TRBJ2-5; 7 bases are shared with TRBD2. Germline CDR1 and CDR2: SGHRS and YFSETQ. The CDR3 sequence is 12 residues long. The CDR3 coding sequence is TGCGCCAGCAGCCTAGACTCTGAGGGGAGGGACTTC. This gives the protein CASSLDSEGRDF.

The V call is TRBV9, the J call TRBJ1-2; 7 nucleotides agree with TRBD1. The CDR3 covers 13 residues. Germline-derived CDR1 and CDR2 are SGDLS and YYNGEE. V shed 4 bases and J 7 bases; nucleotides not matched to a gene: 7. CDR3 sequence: CASSSLQGPGYTF. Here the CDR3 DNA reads TGTGCCAGCAGCTCCTTACAGGGGCCTGGCTACACCTTC.

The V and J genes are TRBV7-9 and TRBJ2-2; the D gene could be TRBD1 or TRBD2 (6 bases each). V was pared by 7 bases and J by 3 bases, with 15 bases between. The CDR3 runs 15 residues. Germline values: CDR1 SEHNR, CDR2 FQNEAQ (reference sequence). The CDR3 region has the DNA TGTGCCAGCACCCCCCTGAGGGGGGACACCGGGGAGCTGTTTTTT. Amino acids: CASTPLRGDTGELFF.